The 29 T cell receptor beta chains reported below all come from one sample, sequenced in a study of vaccination and CD4 T cells after COVID-19. The antigens for these receptors are not known. Scientists ran DNA taken from cultured CD4+ T cells through the Oncomine TCR Beta short-read assay for sequencing. Using its own MiXCR run on the PCR reads, TCRdb lists one record per CDR3 protein. This table holds about 11,000 distinct CDR3 sequences, 55% to 60% found once. Treatment reported: approximately nine-day PBMC culture with coronavirus spike peptide pools or control peptides (ViraFEST assay). The sample consisted of CD4+ T cells from blood, cultured in vitro. The receptors were sampled from a human donor who had recovered from COVID-19.

The chain recombines TRBV25-1 with TRBJ1-2; D remains ambiguous. The CDR3 spans 15 residues. V gave up 2 bases and J gave up 7 bases, with 17 bases separating them. Germline lookup yields CDR1 MGHDK and CDR2 SYGVNS. In DNA, the CDR3 is TGTGCCAGCAGTGAACAAGGATCCACCCTAGCTGGCTACACCTTC. This codes for CASSEQGSTLAGYTF.

The genes are TRBV15 and TRBJ2-5; 7 bases align to TRBD2. Germline V gives CDR1 LNHNV, CDR2 YYDKDF (reference sequence). V shed 1 base, J shed 1 base, and the junction held 3 bases outside the gene matches. The CDR3 consists of 15 residues. CDR3 region: CATSRARTSQETQYF. As DNA, the CDR3 is TGTGCCACCAGCAGAGCCCGGACTAGCCAAGAGACCCAGTACTTC. Using reference TRBV15 and TRBJ2-5 for the parts outside the CDR3, the full variable domain is DAMVIQNPRYQVTQFGKPVTLSCSQTLNHNVMYWYQQKSSQAPKLLFHYYDKDFNNEADTPDNFQSRRPNTSFCFLDIRSPGLGDTAMYLCATSRARTSQETQYFGPGTRLLVL.

J is TRBJ2-3 and V is TRBV24-1; D gene ambiguous. V shed 1 base and J shed 4 bases, with 8 bases lying between them. Germline CDR1 and CDR2: KGHDR and SFDVKD. The CDR3 sequence is 14 residues long. CDR3 nucleotide sequence: TGTGCCACCAGTGATTTTGGGTTTGCAGATACGCAGTATTTT. Protein: CATSDFGFADTQYF.

The gene calls are TRBV10-3 and TRBJ1-2, with D possibly TRBD1 on 5 matching bases. The CDR3 length is 12 residues. The ends were cut back, 10 bases at V and 0 bases at J, with 9 bases in the middle. Germline V lookup: CDR1 ENHRY, CDR2 SYGVKD. CDR3 protein: CASRGANYGYTF. In DNA, the CDR3 is TGTGCCAGTAGGGGCGCTAACTATGGCTACACCTTC.

The V gene is TRBV5-1, the J gene TRBJ2-7; TRBD2 agrees at 7 bases. CDR3 length equals 14 residues. J gave up 4 bases and V 5 bases, and 9 bases lay outside the gene matches. CDR1 SGHRS and CDR2 YFSETQ come from the germline V gene. CDR3 loop: CASSPGRAGYEQYF. The CDR3 coding sequence is TGCGCCAGCAGTCCCGGGCGAGCGGGGTACGAGCAGTACTTC. Filled out from reference TRBV5-1 and TRBJ2-7, the complete variable domain reads KAGVTQTPRYLIKTRGQQVTLSCSPISGHRSVSWYQQTPGQGLQFLFEYFSETQRNKGNFPGRFSGRQFSNSRSEMNVSTLELGDSALYLCASSPGRAGYEQYFGPGTRLTVT.

The chain employs TRBV7-2 and TRBJ2-3, with 14 positions matching TRBD2. The CDR3 length is 16 residues. The germline V gene has CDR1 SGHTA and CDR2 FQGNSA. V shed 5 bases, J shed 3 bases, and the junction held 4 bases outside the gene matches. The CDR3 nucleotides read TGTGCCAGCAGCCCGCGACTAGCGGGGGGGACAGATACGCAGTATTTT. It yields the protein CASSPRLAGGTDTQYF.

The chain carries TRBV7-2 and TRBJ2-1; possibly TRBD1 for D (5 bases). There are 13 residues in the CDR3. CDR1 SGHTA and CDR2 FQGNSA come from the germline V gene. V was pared by 2 bases and J by 7 bases, with 9 bases between. The CDR3 DNA follows: TGTGCCAGCAGCTTAAGACAGCTAAATGAGCAGTTCTTC. It codes for CASSLRQLNEQFF.

The chain couples TRBV20-1 to TRBJ1-1, with 9 bases that match TRBD1. Per germline, CDR1 DFQATT and CDR2 SNEGSKA (reference sequence). There are 16 residues in the CDR3. V was pared by 4 bases and J by 5 bases, with 14 bases of the junction left unmatched. The CDR3 loop reads CSAKLTLQGAGTEAFF. The CDR3 DNA follows: TGCAGTGCTAAATTAACTTTACAGGGGGCCGGGACTGAAGCTTTCTTT.

The gene calls are TRBV24-1 and TRBJ2-1; D uncertain. CDR1 and CDR2 from the germline V gene are KGHDR and SFDVKD. The V and J ends lost 6 bases and 8 bases respectively, with 13 bases between them. This CDR3 comprises 13 residues. The CDR3 loop is CATSRAGVDEQFF. DNA for the CDR3: TGTGCCACCAGTAGGGCCGGCGTCGATGAGCAGTTCTTC.

The CDR3 spells CSARGRLASSYEQYF. CDR3 sequence (DNA): TGCAGTGCTAGAGGGCGGCTAGCTTCTTCCTACGAGCAGTACTTC. The chain is built from TRBV20-1 and TRBJ2-7; tentatively, D is TRBD2 (5 bases). The length of the CDR3 is 15 residues. Trimming took off 1 base at V and 1 base at J, with 14 bases between the two ends. The germline CDR1 and CDR2 sequences are DFQATT and SNEGSKA (reference sequence).

The count of this clonotype is one. The CDR3 spells CASSQQYEQYF. For the CDR3, the DNA is TGTGCCAGCAGTCAACAATACGAGCAGTACTTC. The rearrangement uses TRBV12-3 or TRBV12-4 and TRBJ2-7; D is ambiguous. The length of the CDR3 is 11 residues. The germline V and J ends were trimmed by 5 bases and 4 bases, with 6 bases remaining between them.

This clonotype has a handful of counts. The DNA of the CDR3 is TGTGCCATCAGTGAGGGCGGGCCCAAGCCCCAGCATTTT. It translates to CAISEGGPKPQHF. This sequence joins TRBV10-3 and TRBJ1-5; D remains unclear. Looked up from germline, CDR1 is ENHRY and CDR2 is SYGVKD. This CDR3 has 13 amino acids. V was clipped by 2 bases and J by 8 bases, with 10 bases between them.

The genes are TRBV10-1 and TRBJ2-7; D might be TRBD1 or TRBD2, each matching 6 bases. The CDR3 runs to 12 residues. Germline V CDR1 and CDR2: WNHNN, SYGVQD (reference sequence). V gave up 4 bases and J gave up 7 bases, with 11 bases separating them. CDR3 protein: CASSVRGVEQYF. The CDR3 DNA is TGCGCCAGCAGTGTAAGGGGGGTAGAGCAGTACTTC.

The genes are TRBV6-1 and TRBJ2-2; 7 bases line up with TRBD1. Germline CDR1 reads MNHNS; CDR2 reads SASEGT. V dropped 6 bases and J dropped 0; count of bases not matched to a gene: 4. The CDR3 runs 15 residues. Here the CDR3 DNA reads TGTGCCAGCAGGCCGGGACAGACGAACACCGGGGAGCTGTTTTTT. This gives the protein CASRPGQTNTGELFF.

This clonotype is medium-sized by share. This chain links TRBV11-3 with TRBJ2-2; D unresolved. Germline V gene data show CDR1 as SGHNT and CDR2 as YENEEA. Trimming removed 1 base from V and 2 bases from J, with 8 bases in between. The CDR3 runs 15 residues. The CDR3, as DNA: TGTGCCAGCAGCTTAGGTGCAGTCAACACCGGGGAGCTGTTTTTT. Its protein product is CASSLGAVNTGELFF.

CDR3 sequence reads: CASSYSRQGETEAFF. CDR3 nucleotides: TGTGCCAGCAGTTACTCACGCCAGGGAGAGACTGAAGCTTTCTTT. The chain recombines TRBV6-5 with TRBJ1-1, with a possible D match to TRBD1 (5 bases). Germline CDR1 reads MNHEY; CDR2 reads SVGAGI. The CDR3 runs 15 residues. Trimming cost V 0 bases and J 5 bases, with 13 bases left between them.

The V call is TRBV7-3, the J call TRBJ1-1; tentative D call: TRBD1 (5 bases). Trimming took off 5 bases at V and 5 bases at J, with 15 bases between the two ends. The CDR3 runs to 14 residues. The V gene's germline CDR1 is SGHTA and CDR2 FQGTGA. The CDR3 loop is CASSKGGVGTEAFF. DNA of the CDR3: TGTGCCAGCAGCAAAGGAGGGGTTGGGACTGAAGCTTTCTTT.

The V gene is TRBV14, the J gene TRBJ1-2; no clear D gene. The germline V gene encodes CDR1 SGHDN and CDR2 FVKESK. There are 15 residues in the CDR3. V was shortened by 1 base and J by 6 bases, with 15 bases between the two germline ends. In DNA form, the CDR3 reads TGTGCCAGCAGCCAAGGGGCATACGTCGCGCATGGCTACACCTTC. Translation gives CASSQGAYVAHGYTF.

The rearrangement uses TRBV6-2 or TRBV6-3 and TRBJ2-5; no clear D. Germline assignment: CDR1 MNHEY and CDR2 SVGEGT. Trimming cost V 8 bases and J 1 base, with 11 bases left between them. This CDR3 is 13 amino acids long. CDR3 sequence reads: CASATSRQETQYF. The CDR3 DNA reads TGTGCCAGCGCCACTTCACGCCAAGAGACCCAGTACTTC.

The chain has TRBV6-5 and TRBJ2-7; the match to TRBD2 covers 8 bases. This CDR3 has 15 residues. The V segment lost 0 bases and the J segment 3 bases; nucleotides outside the gene matches: 4. CDR1 is MNHEY and CDR2 is SVGAGI in the germline V gene. The chain's CDR3 is CASSYSSGGNYEQYF. CDR3 nucleotides: TGTGCCAGCAGTTACTCTTCGGGAGGGAACTACGAGCAGTACTTC.

The rearrangement uses TRBV20-1 and TRBJ1-2; maybe TRBD1 (5 bases). Germline V gives CDR1 DFQATT, CDR2 SNEGSKA (reference sequence). The CDR3 spans 17 residues. Trimming left V 0 bases short and J 1 base short, with 18 bases between. The CDR3 bases are TGCAGTGCTAGAGATCAAGGCAGGGAAAGGTTTAACTATGGCTACACCTTC. Translating gives CSARDQGRERFNYGYTF.

V gene TRBV20-1 combines with J gene TRBJ1-2; D ambiguous. Germline CDR1 and CDR2: DFQATT and SNEGSKA (reference sequence). V was clipped by 1 base and J by 0 bases, with 12 bases between them. The CDR3 length is 15 residues. CDR3 loop: CSARVALTANYGYTF. The CDR3 region has the DNA TGCAGTGCTAGAGTAGCTCTGACGGCTAACTATGGCTACACCTTC.

The chain links TRBV6-1 to TRBJ2-7; D may be TRBD1 or TRBD2 (5 bases each). The CDR3 is 15 amino acids. The V gene lost 7 bases and the J gene lost 6 bases, with 22 bases spanning the gap. Germline assignment: CDR1 MNHNS and CDR2 SASEGT. As DNA, the CDR3 is TGTGCCAGCAAGAGGGACCAAACGTCCGCTGGCGAGCAGTACTTC. Residues: CASKRDQTSAGEQYF.

This clonotype appeared a few times. The chain recombines TRBV7-3 with TRBJ1-2; TRBD1 matches 7 bases. CDR3 length: 13 amino acids. The ends lost 5 bases at V and 8 bases at J; junction bases unmatched: 8. Germline V gene sequence: CDR1 SGHTA, CDR2 FQGTGA. CDR3 loop: CASSEYRGSGYTF. The DNA of the CDR3 is TGTGCCAGCAGCGAATACAGGGGTTCCGGCTACACCTTC.

The chain employs TRBV12-3 or TRBV12-4 and TRBJ1-5; D ambiguous. Trimming removed 6 bases at V and 0 bases at J, with 9 bases between. The CDR3 sequence is 14 residues long. The CDR3 sequence is CASSNRDSNQPQHF. The CDR3 DNA sequence: TGTGCCAGCAGCAACAGAGATAGCAATCAGCCCCAGCATTTT.

This chain connects TRBV7-3 to TRBJ2-5; TRBD1 matches 9 bases. The trim removed 9 bases at V and 4 bases at J, leaving 9 bases unmatched. The CDR3 spans 14 residues. Germline V gene data show CDR1 as SGHTA and CDR2 as FQGTGA. The CDR3 sequence is CASSGTGIGETQYF. The CDR3 bases are TGTGCCAGTTCCGGGACAGGGATCGGAGAGACCCAGTACTTC.

This clonotype has only a few counts. This chain joins TRBV20-1 and TRBJ2-3, with TRBD2 identical over 8 bases. After removal of 5 bases from V and 6 bases from J, the junction contained 10 bases not matched to a gene. CDR3 size: 14 residues. Germline CDR1 reads DFQATT; CDR2 reads SNEGSKA (reference sequence). CDR3 sequence: CSAPTLAVGDTQYF. DNA for the CDR3: TGCAGTGCTCCTACACTAGCGGTTGGGGATACGCAGTATTTT.

The CDR3 protein is CASSKQGANSPLHF. The CDR3 nucleotides read TGTGCCAGCAGTAAACAGGGGGCTAATTCACCCCTCCACTTT. The chain links TRBV6-1 to TRBJ1-6, with 9 positions matching TRBD1. The germline V gene has CDR1 MNHNS and CDR2 SASEGT. The junction had 2 bases not matched to a gene; V was cut back by 5 bases and J by 6 bases. The CDR3 has 14 amino acids.

The genes are TRBV20-1 and TRBJ1-2; unclear D gene. The germline CDR1 and CDR2 sequences are DFQATT and SNEGSKA (reference sequence). V lost 2 bases and J lost 6, with 10 bases in between. CDR3 length: 12 amino acids. CDR3 sequence reads: CSARSLSNGYTF. The CDR3 nucleotides are TGCAGTGCTAGATCACTTAGCAATGGCTACACCTTC.